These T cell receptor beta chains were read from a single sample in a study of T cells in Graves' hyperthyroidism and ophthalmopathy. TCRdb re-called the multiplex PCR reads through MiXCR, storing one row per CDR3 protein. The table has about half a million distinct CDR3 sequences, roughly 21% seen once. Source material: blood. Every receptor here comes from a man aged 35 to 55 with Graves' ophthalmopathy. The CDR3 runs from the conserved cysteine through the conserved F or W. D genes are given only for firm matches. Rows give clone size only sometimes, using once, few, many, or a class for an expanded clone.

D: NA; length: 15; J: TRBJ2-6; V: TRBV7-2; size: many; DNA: TGTGCCAGCAGCTTATCAGGGTCTGGGGCCAACGTCCTGACTTTC; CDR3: CASSLSGSGANVLTF
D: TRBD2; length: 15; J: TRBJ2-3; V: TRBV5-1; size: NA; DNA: TGTGCCAGCAGCTCCCGGGAGGGCCAAACAGATACGCAGTATTTT; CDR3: CASSSREGQTDTQYF
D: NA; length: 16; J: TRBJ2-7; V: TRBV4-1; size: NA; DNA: TGCGCCAGCAGCCAAGCGGAAGGGGGTAGTTCCTACGAGCAGTACTTC; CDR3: CASSQAEGGSSYEQYF
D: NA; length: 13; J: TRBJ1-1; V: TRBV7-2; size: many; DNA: TGTGCCAGCAGCTTAGGTCCAGGGAGGGTAGCTTTCTTT; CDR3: CASSLGPGRVAFF
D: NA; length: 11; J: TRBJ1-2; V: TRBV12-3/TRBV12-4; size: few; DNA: TGTGCCAGCGGCAGCGGGTATGGCTACACCTTC; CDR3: CASGSGYGYTF
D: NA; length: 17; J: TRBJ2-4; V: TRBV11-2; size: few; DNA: TGTGCCAGCAGCTTAAAGGTGAACCAGGAGGGGGTAAACATTCAGTACTTC; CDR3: CASSLKVNQEGVNIQYF
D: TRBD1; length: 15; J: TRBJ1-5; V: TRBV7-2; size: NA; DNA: TGTGCCAGCAGCACTGACAGGGGGAGGAATCAGCCCCAGCATTTT; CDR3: CASSTDRGRNQPQHF
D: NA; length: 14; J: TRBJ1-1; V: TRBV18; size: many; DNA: TGTGCCAGCTCACCTTCGGGGATGAACACTGAAGCTTTCTTT; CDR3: CASSPSGMNTEAFF
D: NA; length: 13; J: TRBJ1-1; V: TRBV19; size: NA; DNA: TGTGCCAGTAGTAAAAGTTTGAACACTGAAGCTTTCTTT; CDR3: CASSKSLNTEAFF
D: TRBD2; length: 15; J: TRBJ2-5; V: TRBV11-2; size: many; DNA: TGTGCCAGCAGCTTGGAGGTCGGGGGGGAAGAGACCCAGTACTTC; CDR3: CASSLEVGGEETQYF
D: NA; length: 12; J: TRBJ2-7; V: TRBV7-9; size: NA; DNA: TGTGCCAGCGCTGGGGGAGCCTACGAGCAGTACTTC; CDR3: CASAGGAYEQYF
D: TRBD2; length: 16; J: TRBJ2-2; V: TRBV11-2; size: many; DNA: TGTGCCAGCAGCTTAGCGGCGGGAGGCCGGACCGGGGAGCTGTTTTTT; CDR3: CASSLAAGGRTGELFF
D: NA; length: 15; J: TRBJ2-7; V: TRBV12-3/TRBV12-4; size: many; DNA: TGTGCCAGCAGTTTAGATTCTGGCCCGTTTTACGAGCAGTACTTC; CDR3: CASSLDSGPFYEQYF
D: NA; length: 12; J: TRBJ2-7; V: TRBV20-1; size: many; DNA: TGCAGTGCTCCAGGTGTCTCCTACGAGCAGTACTTC; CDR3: CSAPGVSYEQYF
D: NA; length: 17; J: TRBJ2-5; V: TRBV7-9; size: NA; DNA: TGTGCCAGCAGCCGTCCCATTATGCTAGGGGGGCGAGAGACCCAGTACTTC; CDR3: CASSRPIMLGGRETQYF
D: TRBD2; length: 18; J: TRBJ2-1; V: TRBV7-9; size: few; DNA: TGTGCCAGCAGCCCAAGTTACGTTACGCGGGAGTCTTACAATGAGCAGTTCTTC; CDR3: CASSPSYVTRESYNEQFF
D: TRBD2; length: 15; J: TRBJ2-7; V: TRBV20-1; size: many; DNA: TGCAGTGCTGCAATTAGCGGGACGCCCTCCTACGAGCAGTACTTC; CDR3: CSAAISGTPSYEQYF
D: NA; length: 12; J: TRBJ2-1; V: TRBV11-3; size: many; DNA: TGTGCCAGCAGCCCTTTCGCGGGAGAGCAGTTCTTC; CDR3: CASSPFAGEQFF
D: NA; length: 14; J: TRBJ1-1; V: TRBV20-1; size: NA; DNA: TGCAGCGCCCTTAGAGAGGGTGTCGGTACTGAAGCTTTCTTT; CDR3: CSALREGVGTEAFF
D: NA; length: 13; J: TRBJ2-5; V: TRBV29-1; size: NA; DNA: TGCAGCGGCACCACAGGGGGGGAAGAGACCCAGTACTTC; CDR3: CSGTTGGEETQYF
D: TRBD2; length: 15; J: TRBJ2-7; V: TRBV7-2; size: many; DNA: TGTGCCAGCAGCTTAACGTCTAGCGGGAGCTACGAGCAGTACTTC; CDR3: CASSLTSSGSYEQYF
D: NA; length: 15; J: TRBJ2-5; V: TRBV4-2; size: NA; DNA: TGTGCCAGCAGCCAAGAGCAGCGGAACCAAGAGACCCAGTACTTC; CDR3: CASSQEQRNQETQYF
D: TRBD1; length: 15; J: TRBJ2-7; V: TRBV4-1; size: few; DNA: TGCGCCAGCAGCCAAGAGAGGGACAGGAACTACGAGCAGTACTTC; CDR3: CASSQERDRNYEQYF
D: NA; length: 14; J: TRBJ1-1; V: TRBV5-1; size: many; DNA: TGCGCCAGCAGCTCGGGGGGCATTGGTACTGAAGCTTTCTTT; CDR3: CASSSGGIGTEAFF
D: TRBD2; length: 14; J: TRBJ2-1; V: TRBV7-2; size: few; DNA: TGTGCCAGCAGCCAGAGCGGGGGGAAAGATGAGCAGTTCTTC; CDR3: CASSQSGGKDEQFF
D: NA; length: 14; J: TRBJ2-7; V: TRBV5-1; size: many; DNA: TGCGCCAGCACCGGAGGGGGAGGGGTATACGAGCAGTACTTC; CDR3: CASTGGGGVYEQYF
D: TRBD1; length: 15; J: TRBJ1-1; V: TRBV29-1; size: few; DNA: TGCAGCGTCTCCCCAGGGACAGGGGCCAACACTGAAGCTTTCTTT; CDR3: CSVSPGTGANTEAFF
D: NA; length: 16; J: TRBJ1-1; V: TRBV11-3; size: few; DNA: TGTGCCAGCAGCTCCTTAAATCGACAGAGGAACACTGAAGCTTTCTTT; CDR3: CASSSLNRQRNTEAFF
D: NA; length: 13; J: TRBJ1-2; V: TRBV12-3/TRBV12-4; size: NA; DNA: TGTGCCAGCACCCTCAACCTTTACTATGGCTACACCTTC; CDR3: CASTLNLYYGYTF
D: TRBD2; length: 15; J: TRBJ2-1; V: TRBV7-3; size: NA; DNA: TGTGCCAGCAGCTTACCAGCGGGAGCGGAGAATGAGCAGTTCTTC; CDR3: CASSLPAGAENEQFF
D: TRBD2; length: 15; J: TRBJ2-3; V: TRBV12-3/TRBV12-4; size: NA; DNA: TGTGCCAGCACCCGGACTAGTGTCAGGCCAGATACGCAGTATTTT; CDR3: CASTRTSVRPDTQYF
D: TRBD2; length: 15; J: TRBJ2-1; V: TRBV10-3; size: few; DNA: TGTGCCATCAGTGAGGGAAGCGGGGGGTACAATGAGCAGTTCTTC; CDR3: CAISEGSGGYNEQFF
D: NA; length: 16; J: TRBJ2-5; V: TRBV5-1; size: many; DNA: TGCGCCAGCAGCTTGTCCGACTATTCGTACCAAGAGACCCAGTACTTC; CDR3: CASSLSDYSYQETQYF
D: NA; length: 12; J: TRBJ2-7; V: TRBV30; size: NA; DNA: TGTGCCTGGACAGTGGGGGGCTACGAGCAGTACTTC; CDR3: CAWTVGGYEQYF
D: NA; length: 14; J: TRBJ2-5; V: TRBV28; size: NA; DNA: TGTGCCAGCAGTTTAATACTAGGCCAGGAGACCCAGTACTTC; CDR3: CASSLILGQETQYF
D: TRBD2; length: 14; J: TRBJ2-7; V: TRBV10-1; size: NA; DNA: TGCGCCAGCAGTGAGTGGCGGGGGGGGCGCGAGCAGTACTTC; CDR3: CASSEWRGGREQYF
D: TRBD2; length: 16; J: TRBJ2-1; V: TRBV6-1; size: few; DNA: TGTGCCAGCAGTGAAAGGGCGGGAGGGAGGTCCTACGAGCAGTTCTTC; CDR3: CASSERAGGRSYEQFF
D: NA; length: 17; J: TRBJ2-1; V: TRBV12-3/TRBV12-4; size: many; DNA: TGTGCCAGCAGTTCTATGACAGGCGCGAGCTCCTACAATGAGCAGTTCTTC; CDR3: CASSSMTGASSYNEQFF
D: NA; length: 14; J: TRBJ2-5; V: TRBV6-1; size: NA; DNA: TGTGCCAGCAAGGAGGGACACCTCCAAGAGACCCAGTACTTC; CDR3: CASKEGHLQETQYF
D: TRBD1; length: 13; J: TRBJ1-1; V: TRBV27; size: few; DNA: TGTGCCAGCGGGGTTCAGGGGGGATCTGAAGCTTTCTTT; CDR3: CASGVQGGSEAFF
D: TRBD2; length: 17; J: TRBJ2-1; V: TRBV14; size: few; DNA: TGTGCCAGCAGCCCCCTCGGAGCTAGCGGGGGTTACAATGAGCAGTTCTTC; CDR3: CASSPLGASGGYNEQFF
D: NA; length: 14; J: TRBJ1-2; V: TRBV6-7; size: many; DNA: TGTGCCAGCAGTTCTGGCGGGCCTAACTATGGCTACACCTTC; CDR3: CASSSGGPNYGYTF
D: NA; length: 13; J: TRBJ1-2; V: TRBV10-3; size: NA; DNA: TGTGCCATCAGTGAGACCACTAACTATGGCTACACCTTC; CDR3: CAISETTNYGYTF
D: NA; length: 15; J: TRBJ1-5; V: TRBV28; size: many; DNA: TGTGCCAGCACCTCTTGGGGGGCCGGAGGTCAGCCCCAGCATTTT; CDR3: CASTSWGAGGQPQHF
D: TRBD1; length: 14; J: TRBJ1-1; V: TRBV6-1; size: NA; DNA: TGTGCCAGTGAGGGGGCCGTGGCCAACACTGAAGCTTTCTTT; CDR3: CASEGAVANTEAFF
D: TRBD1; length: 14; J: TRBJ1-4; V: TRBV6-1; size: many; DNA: TGTGCCAGCAGCCGACAGGGGGGTAATGAAAAACTGTTTTTT; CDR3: CASSRQGGNEKLFF
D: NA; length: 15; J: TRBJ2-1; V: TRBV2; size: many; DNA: TGTGCCAGCAGTAGAGGACAGGGCGGGGGCAATGAGCAGTTCTTC; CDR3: CASSRGQGGGNEQFF
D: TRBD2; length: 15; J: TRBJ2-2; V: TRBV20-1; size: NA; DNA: TGCAGTGCCCTCATAGCGGGTGCGAACACCGGGGAGCTGTTTTTT; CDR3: CSALIAGANTGELFF
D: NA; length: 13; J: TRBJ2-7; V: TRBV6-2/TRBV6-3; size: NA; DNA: TGTGCCAGCAGTCCTGCCGTGTTGGGTGAGCAGTACTTC; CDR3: CASSPAVLGEQYF
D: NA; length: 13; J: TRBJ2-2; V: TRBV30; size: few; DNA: TGTGCCTGGAGTCTCGGGAACACCGGGGAGCTGTTTTTT; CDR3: CAWSLGNTGELFF
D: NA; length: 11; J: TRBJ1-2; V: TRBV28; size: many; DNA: TGTGCCTCCTCGGGGGGCTATGGCTACACCTTC; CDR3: CASSGGYGYTF
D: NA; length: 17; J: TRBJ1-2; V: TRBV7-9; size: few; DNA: TGTGCCAGCAGCTTAGGTCCTGCCAGTGCCTTACGCTATGGCTACACCTTC; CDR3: CASSLGPASALRYGYTF
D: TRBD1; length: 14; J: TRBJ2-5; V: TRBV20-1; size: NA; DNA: TGCAGTGCTGGAAGACAGGGGTGGTCAGAGACCCAGTACTTC; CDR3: CSAGRQGWSETQYF
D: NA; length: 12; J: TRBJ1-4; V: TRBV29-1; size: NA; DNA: TGCAGCGCTCGCGGCTCTTATGAAAAACTGTTTTTT; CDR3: CSARGSYEKLFF